The 8 T cell receptor beta chains presented below share a single source sample, sequenced in a study of breast tumors, draining lymph nodes, adjacent tissues (dated by TCRdb to about 2016). The method was multiplex PCR. The instrument was an Illumina HiSeq 2000. TCRdb reran the public reads through fastp at Q25 and MiXCR, keeping productive beta chains. When rows share a CDR3 protein, they turn into one entry using the most common DNA and genes. Recorded for this sample are about 230,000 distinct CDR3 sequences; 32% of them occurred a single time. The top ten hold 1.1% to 1.5% of the sample. The lymph node samples were taken from the axillary draining lymph nodes of breast cancer patients. Sequenced: axillary lymph node tissue. The source is a female donor with breast cancer. Some clones in this sample may be carry-over from other donors' samples.

The genes are TRBV10-3 and TRBJ1-3; the D gene is possibly TRBD1 (5 bases). This CDR3 contains 13 residues. Germline values: CDR1 ENHRY, CDR2 SYGVKD. The CDR3 protein is CDVQLGAGDIIYF. The CDR3 DNA follows: TGTGACGTACAGCTAGGGGCTGGAGACATCATATATTTT.

This clonotype came up a few times. This may be a read error: a much more frequent sequence differs by one nucleotide. The V and J genes are TRBV10-2 and TRBJ2-3; D is unresolved. The germline gives CDR1 WSHSY, CDR2 SAAADI. The CDR3 sequence is 11 residues long. V was trimmed by 6 bases and J by 5 bases, leaving 6 bases between them. CDR3 bases: TGCGCCAGCAGGGAAGTAGATACGCAGTATTTT. It is translated as CASREVDTQYF.

A word on this clonotype: This may arise from a read error, as a much more abundant clone is one base away. This chain connects TRBV27 to TRBJ1-2; D is unclear. V gave up 6 bases and J gave up 6 bases, with 14 bases separating them. The germline V gene has CDR1 MNHEY and CDR2 SMNVEV (reference sequence). There are 13 residues in the CDR3. CDR3 in DNA: TGTGCCAGCAGCGAAATAGGAGATCATGGCTACACCTTC. Encoded protein: CASSEIGDHGYTF.

This clonotype was seen many times. The CDR3 is CASQSPSRDTQYF. DNA for the CDR3: TGTGCCAGCCAATCCCCCTCTAGAGATACGCAGTATTTT. V is TRBV19 and J is TRBJ2-3, with D unclear. The V and J ends lost 9 bases and 5 bases respectively, with 15 bases between them. The CDR3 is 13 residues long. The germline gives CDR1 LNHDA, CDR2 SQIVND (reference sequence).

This clonotype has at least ten counts. The chain carries TRBV6-1 and TRBJ1-4; D is perhaps TRBD1 (6 bases). Per the germline V gene, CDR1 is MNHNS and CDR2 is SASEGT. CDR3 length: 13 residues. Trimming took off 8 bases at V and 0 bases at J, with 7 bases between the two ends. CDR3 DNA sequence: TGTGCCAGCCAGGGGACAACTAATGAAAAACTGTTTTTT. Amino acid sequence: CASQGTTNEKLFF.

Turning to this clonotype: Given a much more abundant clone one base away, this may be a read error. This chain joins TRBV30 and TRBJ2-7, with TRBD1 matching 8 bases. The CDR3 is 14 amino acids. Germline CDR1 reads GTSNPN; CDR2 reads SVGIG (reference sequence). This CDR3 is CAWKGQGSSYGQYF. The CDR3 DNA sequence: TGTGCCTGGAAAGGACAGGGAAGCTCCTACGGGCAGTACTTC.

In this sample, this clonotype turned up many times. The V gene is TRBV7-2, the J gene TRBJ1-2; maybe TRBD1 (5 bases). This CDR3 comprises 16 residues. Germline CDR1 SGHTA, CDR2 FQGNSA. V was trimmed by 1 base and J by 1 base, leaving 13 bases between them. CDR3 DNA sequence: TGTGCCAGCAGCTTAGTACCCGGGGACCTTAACTATGGCTACACCTTC. It translates to CASSLVPGDLNYGYTF.

This clonotype was seen at least ten times. The chain uses TRBV5-5 and TRBJ1-2; tentatively, D is TRBD1 (5 bases). Germline lookup yields CDR1 SGHKS and CDR2 YYEKEE (reference sequence). The length of the CDR3 is 15 residues. V lost 4 bases to trimming and J lost 8 bases, with 21 bases between them. The CDR3 loop reads CASSALDMDTRGYTF. In DNA, the CDR3 is TGTGCCAGCAGCGCCCTAGACATGGACACAAGAGGCTACACCTTC.